Listed below are T cell receptor beta chains from one sample, sequenced in a study of metastatic and nonmetastatic thyroid tumors. MiXCR was used by TCRdb to re-call the PCR reads. The sample carries about 40,000 clones, 25% to 30% recorded once. The sample was blood. The source of these receptors is a male donor with papillary thyroid cancer or a benign thyroid nodule (not recorded which). Some clones in this sample may be carry-over from other donors' samples. Each CDR3 is given with its conserved first and last residue. D genes are given only for firm matches. Expanded clones get a size class; other rows say once, few or many, or leave the size out.

CASSLVEGLGEQFF | TGTGCCAGCAGCTTAGTCGAGGGGTTGGGTGAGCAGTTCTTC | TRBV11-2 | - | many | TRBJ2-1
CASSPPTTGAYGYTF | TGTGCCAGCTCACCACCGACGACAGGGGCCTATGGCTACACCTTC | TRBV18 | TRBD1 | - | TRBJ1-2
CPSSESSVYYEQYF | TGCCCCAGCAGTGAATCTAGCGTCTACTACGAGCAGTACTTC | TRBV10-1 | - | few | TRBJ2-7
CASSPYSGLAGVSYEQYF | TGCGCCAGCAGCCCGTATTCGGGACTAGCGGGAGTGTCCTACGAGCAGTACTTC | TRBV4-1 | TRBD2 | once | TRBJ2-7
CASRETGTGGIDTIYF | TGTGCCAGCAGGGAAACCGGGACAGGGGGTATAGACACTATATATTTT | TRBV12-3/TRBV12-4 | TRBD1 | many | TRBJ1-3
CATQTGNNEQFF | TGTGCCACCCAGACAGGGAACAATGAGCAGTTCTTC | TRBV6-1 | TRBD1 | - | TRBJ2-1
CAWDSSGGNEQFF | TGTGCCTGGGACTCTAGCGGGGGGAATGAGCAGTTCTTC | TRBV30 | TRBD2 | many | TRBJ2-1
CSPVEYRGLEQYF | TGTAGTCCCGTTGAGTACAGGGGGCTGGAGCAGTACTTC | TRBV20-1 | TRBD1 | - | TRBJ2-7
CASTPSQVQETQYF | TGTGCCAGCACCCCATCACAAGTCCAAGAGACCCAGTACTTC | TRBV7-8 | - | few | TRBJ2-5
CASSPTSGTYEQYF | TGTGCCAGCAGCCCGACTAGCGGCACCTACGAGCAGTACTTC | TRBV14 | TRBD2 | once | TRBJ2-7
CASSQGQGGYGYTF | TGTGCCAGCAGCCAAGGGCAGGGGGGCTATGGCTACACCTTC | TRBV7-2 | TRBD1 | - | TRBJ1-2
CASSQEFQRSW | TGCGCCAGCAGCCAAGAATTCCAGAGGTCGTGG | TRBV4-1 | - | many | TRBJ2-7
CASRPPRRTSGRYNEQFF | TGTGCCAGCAGACCCCCCAGGCGGACTAGCGGGAGGTACAATGAGCAGTTCTTC | TRBV28 | TRBD2 | - | TRBJ2-1
CATSSDLSNQPQHF | TGTGCCACCAGTAGTGATCTTAGCAATCAGCCCCAGCATTTT | TRBV24-1 | - | - | TRBJ1-5
CASRTMTRLSGANVLTF | TGTGCCAGCAGGACCATGACGAGGCTTTCTGGGGCCAACGTCCTGACTTTC | TRBV6-1 | - | few | TRBJ2-6
CASSRTGSGTEAFF | TGTGCCAGCAGTAGGACAGGGAGTGGCACTGAAGCTTTCTTT | TRBV6-1 | TRBD1 | many | TRBJ1-1
CSAPSGLAGGRTDTQYF | TGCAGTGCTCCCTCGGGGCTAGCGGGAGGAAGGACAGATACGCAGTATTTT | TRBV20-1 | TRBD2 | many | TRBJ2-3
CAWSVGDRANQPQHF | TGTGCCTGGAGTGTCGGTGACAGGGCGAATCAGCCCCAGCATTTT | TRBV30 | TRBD1 | - | TRBJ1-5
CASSSPTRANYGYTF | TGTGCCAGCAGCTCCCCCACGAGGGCCAACTATGGCTACACCTTC | TRBV7-9 | - | many | TRBJ1-2
CASRPRLAGNTDTQYF | TGTGCCAGCAGGCCAAGACTAGCGGGAAACACAGATACGCAGTATTTT | TRBV6-1 | TRBD2 | medium-sized | TRBJ2-3
CASSYSSRGTEAFF | TGTGCCAGCAGTTACTCCTCCAGGGGCACTGAAGCTTTCTTT | TRBV6-5 | - | - | TRBJ1-1
CSARDTFGETQYF | TGCAGTGCGAGGGACACATTCGGGGAGACCCAGTACTTC | TRBV20-1 | - | many | TRBJ2-5
CASSHLPGEAYEQYF | TGCGCCAGCAGCCACCTTCCAGGGGAGGCCTACGAGCAGTACTTC | TRBV4-3 | - | few | TRBJ2-7
CASSRTGSTYEQYF | TGTGCCAGCAGCCGGACAGGTTCGACTTACGAGCAGTACTTC | TRBV12-3/TRBV12-4 | TRBD1 | few | TRBJ2-7
CASSPDPTANYGYTF | TGTGCCAGCAGCCCCGACCCGACAGCTAACTATGGCTACACCTTC | TRBV14 | - | many | TRBJ1-2
CSASGGFGTDTQYF | TGCAGTGCTAGTGGGGGGTTTGGCACAGATACGCAGTATTTT | TRBV20-1 | - | - | TRBJ2-3
CASSTRGGSSYEQYF | TGTGCCAGCAGTACGAGGGGGGGGAGCTCCTACGAGCAGTACTTC | TRBV28 | - | - | TRBJ2-7
CASSSSAGGPAEAFF | TGTGCCAGCAGTTCCTCGGCGGGGGGGCCTGCTGAAGCTTTCTTT | TRBV6-5 | - | few | TRBJ1-1
CASSEVVADFTDTQYF | TGTGCCAGCAGCGAAGTGGTAGCCGACTTCACAGATACGCAGTATTTT | TRBV3-1 | - | - | TRBJ2-3
CSGVGGQGGTFF | TGCAGTGGGGTCGGGGGTCAAGGCGGGACTTTCTTT | TRBV20-1 | - | - | TRBJ1-1
CSASLTNYGYTF | TGCAGTGCTAGTTTAACTAACTATGGCTACACCTTC | TRBV20-1 | - | - | TRBJ1-2
CASSESYVNTEAFF | TGCGCCAGCAGTGAGTCTTACGTGAACACTGAAGCTTTCTTT | TRBV10-2 | - | many | TRBJ1-1
CASRPIDRDYGYTF | TGTGCCAGCAGACCAATCGACAGGGACTATGGCTACACCTTC | TRBV27 | TRBD1 | few | TRBJ1-2
CASSWSDLGEQYF | TGTGCCAGCAGCTGGTCCGACTTGGGTGAGCAGTACTTC | TRBV11-1 | - | - | TRBJ2-7
CASSEGRGDEKLFF | TGTGCCAGCAGTGAAGGAAGGGGAGATGAAAAACTGTTTTTT | TRBV6-1 | - | few | TRBJ1-4
CASSPTLAHNEKLFF | TGTGCCAGCAGCCCCACCCTGGCCCATAATGAAAAACTGTTTTTT | TRBV9 | - | many | TRBJ1-4
CASSHNQETQYF | TGTGCCAGCAGCCACAACCAAGAGACCCAGTACTTC | TRBV3-1 | - | many | TRBJ2-5
CSAAQGAVTGELFF | TGCAGTGCCGCGCAGGGGGCAGTCACCGGGGAGCTGTTTTTT | TRBV20-1 | TRBD1 | - | TRBJ2-2
CASSPGTSTDTQYF | TGTGCCAGCAGCCCCGGGACTAGCACAGATACGCAGTATTTT | TRBV6-4 | - | many | TRBJ2-3
CASRGDSNQPQHF | TGTGCCAGCAGGGGAGATAGCAATCAGCCCCAGCATTTT | TRBV2 | - | few | TRBJ1-5
CASSLGPSGMVEEQFF | TGCGCCAGCAGCTTGGGTCCTAGCGGGATGGTTGAGGAGCAGTTCTTC | TRBV5-1 | TRBD2 | once | TRBJ2-1
CASSLVLAREQFF | TGTGCCAGCAGCTTAGTTCTAGCCCGTGAGCAGTTCTTC | TRBV11-2 | - | many | TRBJ2-1
CASTSTWGISYDQYF | TGTGCCAGCACCTCGACCTGGGGGATCTCCTACGATCAGTACTTC | TRBV7-6 | - | - | TRBJ2-7
CASSSETSVIGVQFF | TGTGCCAGCAGTTCCGAGACTAGCGTGATCGGGGTGCAGTTCTTC | TRBV4-2 | TRBD2 | many | TRBJ2-1
CSARKTSGGANNEQFF | TGCAGTGCTAGGAAGACTAGCGGGGGGGCCAACAATGAGCAGTTCTTC | TRBV20-1 | TRBD2 | many | TRBJ2-1
CASRQGQHYGYTF | TGTGCCAGCAGACAGGGACAGCATTATGGCTACACCTTC | TRBV12-3/TRBV12-4 | TRBD1 | few | TRBJ1-2
CASSQGTGGGTEAFF | TGTGCCAGCAGCCAAGGGACAGGGGGGGGCACTGAAGCTTTCTTT | TRBV3-1 | TRBD1 | many | TRBJ1-1
CASSTERADTQYF | TGTGCCAGCAGCACGGAGAGGGCAGATACGCAGTATTTT | TRBV5-4 | - | many | TRBJ2-3
CSASGGAGRSGNEQFF | TGCAGTGCTAGTGGTGGGGCGGGCCGGTCGGGTAATGAGCAGTTCTTC | TRBV20-1 | - | few | TRBJ2-1